These 28 T cell receptor beta chains were sequenced from one sample in a study of blood T cell repertoires in COVID-19. Clones were read by immunoSEQ multiplex PCR, and TCRdb kept only the in-frame ones, dropping some. The sample consists of hundreds of thousands of clones, roughly four fifths of them appearing once. Material: PBMCs or T cells enriched from blood (not recorded which). The source is a woman in her thirties or forties who had been exposed to COVID-19.

The chain carries TRBV9 and TRBJ1-1; 7 bases line up with TRBD1. This CDR3 region has 14 residues. Germline CDR1 SGDLS, CDR2 YYNGEE. After removal of 2 bases from V and 4 bases from J, the junction contained 5 bases not matched to a gene. CDR3 sequence reads: CASSVLEGATEAFF. The CDR3 coding sequence is TGTGCCAGCAGCGTTCTAGAGGGGGCCACTGAAGCTTTCTTT.

The CDR3 region is CASSPRTGEGETQYF. CDR3 in DNA: TGTGCCAGCAGCCCTCGGACAGGGGAGGGGGAGACCCAGTACTTC. This rearrangement joins TRBV9 to TRBJ2-5, with 9 bases fitting TRBD1. V shed 4 bases and J 5 bases; nucleotides not matched to a gene: 9. CDR3 length: 15 residues. Germline CDR1 and CDR2: SGDLS and YYNGEE.

The chain couples TRBV9 to TRBJ2-5; D is unresolved. The CDR3 has 13 amino acids. Germline CDR1 is SGDLS and CDR2 is YYNGEE. Between the trimmed V and J ends, which lost 1 base and 2 bases, there was a span of 6 bases. The CDR3 coding sequence is TGTGCCAGCAGCGTAACGGAGCAAGAGACCCAGTACTTC. Amino acid sequence: CASSVTEQETQYF.

V gene TRBV5-1 combines with J gene TRBJ2-2; a possible D gene is TRBD1 (6 bases). The CDR3 is made up of 17 amino acids. From germline, CDR1 is SGHRS and CDR2 YFSETQ. The V end was cut by 0 bases, the J end by 4 bases, with 16 bases between. The CDR3 sequence: CASSLVGSGAGTGELFF. The CDR3 region has the DNA TGCGCCAGCAGCTTGGTTGGTTCAGGGGCCGGCACCGGGGAGCTGTTTTTT.

The V gene is TRBV4-2, the J gene TRBJ2-1; 7 bases align to TRBD2. CDR3 length equals 14 residues. The ends lost 0 bases at V and 6 bases at J; junction bases unmatched: 2. Germline lookup yields CDR1 LGHNA and CDR2 YNFKEQ. CDR3 amino acids: CASSQEASGNEQFF. The CDR3 DNA reads TGTGCCAGCAGCCAAGAGGCTAGCGGCAATGAGCAGTTCTTC.

This chain links TRBV7-2 with TRBJ2-3; 8 nucleotides align to TRBD1. V shed 2 bases and J 4 bases; nucleotides not matched to a gene: 5. Germline V CDR1 and CDR2: SGHTA, FQGNSA. This CDR3 comprises 15 residues. The CDR3 sequence is CASSLSQGAADTQYF. CDR3 bases: TGTGCCAGCAGCTTATCCCAGGGGGCCGCAGATACGCAGTATTTT.

The chain employs TRBV7-2 and TRBJ1-1; the D is unclear. V dropped 5 bases and J dropped 7 bases, with 14 bases sitting between them. The CDR3 is made up of 13 amino acids. CDR1 is SGHTA, CDR2 FQGNSA, per germline. CDR3 sequence: CASSHQDTDEAFF. The CDR3 DNA reads as TGTGCCAGCAGCCACCAAGACACGGATGAAGCTTTCTTT.

The J gene is TRBJ2-5, the V gene TRBV9, with 12 bases aligning to TRBD2. CDR3 size: 17 residues. Per the germline V gene, CDR1 is SGDLS and CDR2 is YYNGEE. The J segment lost 4 bases and the V segment lost 0 bases, leaving 7 bases of the junction unmatched. The CDR3 loop is CASSVDLAGGPRETQYF. The CDR3 DNA sequence: TGTGCCAGCAGCGTAGACCTAGCGGGGGGGCCGCGAGAGACCCAGTACTTC.

This clone turned up a few times. Other nucleotide sequences in the sample specify the same CDR3. The chain links TRBV9 to TRBJ1-1; the D gene is possibly TRBD1 (5 bases). The CDR3 runs 13 residues. V was pared by 0 bases and J by 5 bases, with 8 bases between. Germline V gene sequence: CDR1 SGDLS, CDR2 YYNGEE. CDR3 region: CASSVERGTEAFF. The CDR3 bases are TGTGCCAGCAGCGTAGAAAGGGGAACTGAAGCTTTCTTT.

This clone was counted once. The chain couples TRBV7-3 to TRBJ1-6; D gene unclear. The CDR3 consists of 14 residues. The germline CDR1 and CDR2 sequences are SGHTA and FQGTGA. Trimming shortened V by 8 bases and J by 8 bases, and 16 bases separated the two germline ends. CDR3 nucleotide sequence: TGTGCCAGCGGGCAGTTGGGTCTGGATTCACCCCTCCACTTT. Amino acid sequence: CASGQLGLDSPLHF. Looking up the rest from reference TRBV7-3 and TRBJ1-6 gives the full variable domain: GAGVSQTPSNKVTEKGKYVELRCDPISGHTALYWYRQSLGQGPEFLIYFQGTGAADDSGLPNDRFFAVRPEGSVSTLKIQRTERGDSAVYLCASGQLGLDSPLHFGNGTRLTVT.

The CDR3 DNA sequence: TGCAGCGTCTCCGGGTGGGGGGGCACCGGGGAGCTGTTTTTT. As protein: CSVSGWGGTGELFF. J is TRBJ2-2 and V is TRBV29-1; 7 nucleotides match TRBD2. The V and J ends lost 6 bases and 4 bases, in that order; junction bases with no gene match: 8. Germline V gives CDR1 SQVTM, CDR2 ANQGSEA. The CDR3 is made up of 14 amino acids.

The CDR3 sequence is CASSPERGEQFF. The CDR3 DNA follows: TGTGCCAGCTCACCGGAGCGGGGGGAGCAGTTCTTC. The chain links TRBV18 to TRBJ2-1; 8 bases are a match to TRBD2. Germline V lookup: CDR1 KGHSH, CDR2 LQKENI. The CDR3 sequence is 12 residues long. Trimming cost V 3 bases and J 10 bases; bases outside gene matches: 2.

This rearrangement joins TRBV11-2 to TRBJ1-5, with D possibly TRBD1 on 6 matching bases. This CDR3 is 14 amino acids long. The germline CDR1 and CDR2 sequences are SGHAT and FQNNGV. Trimming stripped 5 bases from V and 3 bases from J, with 11 bases between. Written as DNA, the CDR3 is TGTGCCAGCAGCAAGACAGGAATCAATCAGCCCCAGCATTTT. The encoded protein is CASSKTGINQPQHF.

The chain combines TRBV7-2 with TRBJ2-1; 13 nucleotides agree with TRBD2. Germline assignment: CDR1 SGHTA and CDR2 FQGNSA. The junction had 9 bases not matched to a gene; V was cut back by 0 bases and J by 10 bases. The CDR3 is 17 amino acids. The CDR3 DNA is TGTGCCAGCAGCTTAGCGGCGACTAGCGGGGGGATGGCAGAGCAGTTCTTC. This sequence encodes CASSLAATSGGMAEQFF.

The rearrangement uses TRBV19 and TRBJ2-1, with a tentative D call TRBD1 (7 bases). Germline values: CDR1 LNHDA, CDR2 SQIVND (reference sequence). This CDR3 comprises 16 residues. V was clipped by 5 bases and J by 3 bases, with 17 bases between them. The CDR3 region has the DNA TGTGCCAGTAGTTTCCCTCAGGGGGGTTTCTACAATGAGCAGTTCTTC. It specifies CASSFPQGGFYNEQFF.

This clone came up once. The CDR3 region is CASSPDRGGETQYF. Here the CDR3 DNA reads TGTGCCAGCAGCCCGGACAGGGGCGGGGAGACCCAGTACTTC. The V gene is TRBV7-8, the J gene TRBJ2-5; 9 nucleotides align to TRBD1. Germline-derived CDR1 and CDR2 are SGHVS and FQNEAQ. This CDR3 is 14 amino acids long. V trimming: 5 bases; J trimming: 5 bases; junction bases outside the gene matches: 6.

The chain links TRBV2 to TRBJ1-1, with D perhaps TRBD1 (5 bases). The germline V gene has CDR1 SNHLY and CDR2 FYNNEI. This CDR3 comprises 12 residues. With 7 bases removed from V and 1 base from J, the gap between germline ends came to 7 bases. The CDR3 DNA is TGTGCCAGCACAGGGCAGAACACTGAAGCTTTCTTT. This codes for CASTGQNTEAFF.

This chain connects TRBV7-3 to TRBJ2-1; TRBD1 aligns across 8 bases. The CDR3 has 14 residues. Germline trimming cut 4 bases from V and 9 bases from J; bases unmatched to any gene: 8. CDR1 is SGHTA, CDR2 FQGTGA, per germline. The CDR3: CASSSLGQGGEQFF. The CDR3 bases are TGTGCCAGCAGCTCATTAGGACAGGGCGGTGAGCAGTTCTTC.

The V gene is TRBV27, the J gene TRBJ2-2; the D gene is possibly TRBD1 (5 bases). Germline values: CDR1 MNHEY, CDR2 SMNVEV (reference sequence). This CDR3 contains 14 residues. V was trimmed by 3 bases and J by 6 bases, leaving 11 bases between them. The CDR3 spells CASSFYVGPGELFF. In DNA form, the CDR3 reads TGTGCCAGCAGTTTCTACGTGGGGCCCGGGGAGCTGTTTTTT.

This chain uses TRBV6-5 with TRBJ1-2; no clear D gene. Germline assignment: CDR1 MNHEY and CDR2 SVGAGI. Between the trimmed V and J ends, which lost 0 bases and 5 bases, there was a span of 7 bases. The CDR3 consists of 13 residues. CDR3 region: CASSYSRDYGYTF. In nucleotides, the CDR3 is TGTGCCAGCAGTTACTCGAGAGATTATGGCTACACCTTC.

This clone was counted a single time. The rearrangement uses TRBV19 and TRBJ2-3, with D tentatively TRBD1 (6 bases). Germline lookup yields CDR1 LNHDA and CDR2 SQIVND (reference sequence). This CDR3 is built from 14 residues. Deletions cut 5 bases from V and 0 bases from J, with 9 bases between. CDR3 sequence reads: CASSGGPSTDTQYF. DNA for the CDR3: TGTGCCAGTAGTGGGGGCCCGAGCACAGATACGCAGTATTTT.

The chain is built from TRBV7-8 and TRBJ1-1; weak D call: TRBD1 (6 bases). V lost 5 bases and J lost 3, with 13 bases in between. CDR3 length equals 14 residues. Per germline, CDR1 SGHVS and CDR2 FQNEAQ. CDR3 nucleotide sequence: TGTGCCAGCAGCAGAACGGGACAACACACTGAAGCTTTCTTT. This codes for CASSRTGQHTEAFF.

In this sample, this clone turned up a few times. The gene calls are TRBV10-3 and TRBJ2-3, with a weak D call TRBD2 (6 bases). This CDR3 spans 16 amino acids. V was trimmed by 2 bases and J by 0 bases, leaving 12 bases between them. Per germline, CDR1 ENHRY and CDR2 SYGVKD. The CDR3: CAISEHSGRSTDTQYF. CDR3 nucleotide sequence: TGTGCCATCAGTGAGCATAGCGGTAGGAGCACAGATACGCAGTATTTT.

The chain uses TRBV10-3 and TRBJ2-5; TRBD2 might be the D (6 bases). The length of the CDR3 is 13 residues. Trimming left V 10 bases short and J 0 bases short, with 12 bases between. CDR1 and CDR2 (germline): ENHRY, SYGVKD. The CDR3 DNA sequence: TGTGCCACAAAGACTAGAGACCAAGAGACCCAGTACTTC. Translating gives CATKTRDQETQYF.

This CDR3 reads CASSRGSYEQYF. In DNA, the CDR3 is TGTGCCAGCAGTCGGGGTTCCTACGAGCAGTACTTC. The V and J genes are TRBV2 and TRBJ2-7; D is possibly TRBD2 (5 bases). From germline, CDR1 is SNHLY and CDR2 FYNNEI. There are 12 residues in the CDR3. Trimming stripped 5 bases from V and 1 base from J, with 6 bases between.

This rearrangement joins TRBV6-2 or TRBV6-3 to TRBJ1-1; maybe TRBD1 (5 bases). The germline V gene has CDR1 MNHEY and CDR2 SVGEGT. V dropped 0 bases and J dropped 2 bases, with 19 bases sitting between them. The length of the CDR3 is 18 residues. CDR3 DNA: TGTGCCAGCAGTTACTCGGGGCAGTTGGGAAACCCTAACACTGAAGCTTTCTTT. Protein sequence: CASSYSGQLGNPNTEAFF.

V gene TRBV18 combines with J gene TRBJ1-2, with D possibly TRBD1 on 6 matching bases. Germline V gives CDR1 KGHSH, CDR2 LQKENI. The CDR3 has 13 residues. V was shortened by 8 bases and J by 8 bases, with 18 bases between the two germline ends. CDR3 protein: CASAPPQGWGYTF. The CDR3, as DNA: TGTGCCAGCGCGCCCCCACAGGGTTGGGGCTACACCTTC.

This clone occurred a few times. The chain recombines TRBV5-4 with TRBJ1-4, with 10 bases aligning to TRBD1. The length of the CDR3 is 15 residues. V shed 5 bases and J 6 bases; nucleotides not matched to a gene: 7. Germline V gene lookup returns CDR1 SGHNT and CDR2 YYREEE (reference sequence). The CDR3 DNA sequence: TGTGCCAGCAGTCGGACGGACAGGGGGGATGAAAAACTGTTTTTT. Translating it yields CASSRTDRGDEKLFF.